This TCR beta chain was sequenced in a study of T cells in Graves' hyperthyroidism and ophthalmopathy. These patients, aged 18 to 65, had recently diagnosed hyperthyroidism lasting under 2 months. Each 10 ml fresh peripheral blood draw supplied the PBMCs. Broader study findings: A 13 V-J model separated ophthalmopathy from stable hyperthyroidism.

Trimming took 4 bases from V and 7 from J; bases not matched to a gene: 12. Germline assignment: CDR1 LGHDT and CDR2 YNNKEL (reference sequence). This CDR3 region has 15 residues. This clonotype was observed many times. Antigen unknown. The CDR3 regions of TCR beta were amplified from RNA transcripts. The HTBI set primed first-round TCR CDR3 RT-PCR. Using its own MiXCR run on the multiplex PCR reads, TCRdb lists one record per CDR3 protein. The sample lists roughly 720,000 distinct CDR3 sequences; approximately 15% were seen once. The origin of this receptor is a man aged 45-65 years with Graves' hyperthyroidism. The chain employs TRBV3-1 and TRBJ2-5, with 7 bases identical to TRBD2. The sequenced sample was blood. The CDR3 loop reads CASSLGTTKGGTQYF. The CDR3, as DNA: TGTGCCAGCAGCCTGGGGACTACGAAGGGCGGGACCCAGTACTTC.